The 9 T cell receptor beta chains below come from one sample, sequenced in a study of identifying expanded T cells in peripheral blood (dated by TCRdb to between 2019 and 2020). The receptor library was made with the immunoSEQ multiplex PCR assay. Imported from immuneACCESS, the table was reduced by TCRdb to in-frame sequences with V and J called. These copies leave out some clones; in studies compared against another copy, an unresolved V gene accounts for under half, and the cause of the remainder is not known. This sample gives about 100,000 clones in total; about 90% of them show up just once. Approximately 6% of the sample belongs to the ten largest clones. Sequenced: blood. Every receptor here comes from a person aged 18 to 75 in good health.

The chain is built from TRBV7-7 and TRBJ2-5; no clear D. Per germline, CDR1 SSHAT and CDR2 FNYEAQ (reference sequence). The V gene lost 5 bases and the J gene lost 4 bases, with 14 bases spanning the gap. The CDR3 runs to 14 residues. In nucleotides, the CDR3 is TGTGCCAGCAGCCCCTGGGCCAGAGGAGAGACCCAGTACTTC. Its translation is CASSPWARGETQYF.

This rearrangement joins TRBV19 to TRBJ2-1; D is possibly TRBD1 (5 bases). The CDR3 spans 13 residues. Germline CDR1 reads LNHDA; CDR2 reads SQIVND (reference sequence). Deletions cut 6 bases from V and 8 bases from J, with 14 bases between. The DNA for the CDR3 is TGTGCCAGTAGGTGGGTAGCCAGGGATGAGCAGTTCTTC. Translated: CASRWVARDEQFF.

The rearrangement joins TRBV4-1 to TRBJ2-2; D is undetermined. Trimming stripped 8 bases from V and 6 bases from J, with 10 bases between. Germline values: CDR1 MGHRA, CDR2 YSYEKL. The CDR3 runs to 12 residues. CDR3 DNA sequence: TGCGCCAGCCAGGCCGGAGCCGGGGAGCTGTTTTTT. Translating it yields CASQAGAGELFF.

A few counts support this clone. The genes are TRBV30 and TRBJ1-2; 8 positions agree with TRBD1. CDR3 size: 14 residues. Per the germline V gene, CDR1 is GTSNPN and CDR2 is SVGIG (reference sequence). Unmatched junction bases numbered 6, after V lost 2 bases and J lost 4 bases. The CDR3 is CAWSPRDRPYGYTF. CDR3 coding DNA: TGTGCCTGGAGTCCCCGGGACAGGCCCTATGGCTACACCTTC.

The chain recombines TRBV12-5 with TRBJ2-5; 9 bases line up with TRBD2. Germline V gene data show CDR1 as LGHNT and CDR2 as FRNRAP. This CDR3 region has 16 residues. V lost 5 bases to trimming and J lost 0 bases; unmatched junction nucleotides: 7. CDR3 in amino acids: CASGRAGGTYQETQYF. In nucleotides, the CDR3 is TGTGCTAGTGGTCGGGCGGGAGGGACGTACCAAGAGACCCAGTACTTC.

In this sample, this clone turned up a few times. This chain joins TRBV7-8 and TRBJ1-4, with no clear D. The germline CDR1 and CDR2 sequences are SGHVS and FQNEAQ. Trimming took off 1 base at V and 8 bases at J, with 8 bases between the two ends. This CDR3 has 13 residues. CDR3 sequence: CASSLGLREKLFF. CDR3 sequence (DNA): TGTGCCAGCAGCTTAGGACTGCGGGAAAAACTGTTTTTT.

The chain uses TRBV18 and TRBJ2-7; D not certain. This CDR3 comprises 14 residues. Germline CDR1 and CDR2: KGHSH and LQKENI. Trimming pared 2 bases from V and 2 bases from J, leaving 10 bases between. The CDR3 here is CASSPSLQPYEQYF. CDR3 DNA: TGTGCCAGCTCACCATCGCTTCAACCCTACGAGCAGTACTTC.

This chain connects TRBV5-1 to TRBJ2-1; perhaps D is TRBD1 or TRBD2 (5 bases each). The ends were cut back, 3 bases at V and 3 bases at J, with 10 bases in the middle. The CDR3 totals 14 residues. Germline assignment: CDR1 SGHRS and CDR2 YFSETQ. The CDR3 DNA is TGCGCCAGCAGCTCCGGGACGGACTACAATGAGCAGTTCTTC. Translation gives CASSSGTDYNEQFF.

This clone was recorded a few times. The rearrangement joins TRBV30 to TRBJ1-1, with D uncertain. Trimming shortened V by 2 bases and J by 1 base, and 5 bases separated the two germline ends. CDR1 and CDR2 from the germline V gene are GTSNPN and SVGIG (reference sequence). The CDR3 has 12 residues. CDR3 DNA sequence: TGTGCCTGGAGTTCGAGGAACACTGAAGCTTTCTTT. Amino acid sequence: CAWSSRNTEAFF.